Below are 26 T cell receptor beta chains sequenced from a single sample in a study of blood T cell repertoires in COVID-19. Data came from immunoSEQ multiplex PCR; TCRdb stores just in-frame clones and leaves some out. The sample consists of 120,000 to 150,000 clones, roughly 80% of them appearing once. The source material was peripheral blood. These receptors were collected from a human donor with acute or convalescent COVID-19. The donor label of this sample is uncertain.

The gene calls are TRBV6-5 and TRBJ2-1; a possible D gene is TRBD2 (6 bases). Germline V gene data show CDR1 as MNHEY and CDR2 as SVGAGI. V was clipped by 6 bases and J by 6 bases, with 15 bases between them. This CDR3 has 14 residues. The CDR3 bases are TGTGCCAGCAGACATCAGGGAGGACCCAATGAGCAGTTCTTC. Translated, it gives CASRHQGGPNEQFF.

This rearrangement joins TRBV2 to TRBJ1-2; weak D call: TRBD1 (6 bases). The CDR3 is 14 residues long. The V end lost 4 bases, the J end lost 4 bases, and 13 bases lay between the germline ends. The V gene's germline CDR1 is SNHLY and CDR2 FYNNEI. CDR3 DNA: TGTGCCAGCAGTGGGGGACACCTGTCCTATGGCTACACCTTC. This sequence encodes CASSGGHLSYGYTF. Full variable domain (missing parts from reference TRBV2 and TRBJ1-2): EPEVTQTPSHQVTQMGQEVILRCVPISNHLYFYWYRQILGQKVEFLVSFYNNEISEKSEIFDDQFSVERPDGSNFTLKIRSTKLEDSAMYFCASSGGHLSYGYTFGSGTRLTVV.

V gene TRBV7-2 combines with J gene TRBJ2-3; TRBD2 agrees at 10 bases. This CDR3 has 17 amino acids. The ends lost 4 bases at V and 7 bases at J; junction bases unmatched: 14. Germline V gene sequence: CDR1 SGHTA, CDR2 FQGNSA. The CDR3 bases are TGTGCCAGCAGCTCCAGCCTTACTAGCGGGGTCTGGAATACGCAGTATTTT. Protein product: CASSSSLTSGVWNTQYF.

The V and J genes are TRBV21-1 and TRBJ1-2. TRBV21-1 is labeled a pseudogene. The CDR3 totals 15 residues. The CDR3 loop is CASRVPRTSNYGYTF. The CDR3 DNA follows: TGTGCCAGCAGGGTCCCCCGGACTTCTAACTATGGCTACACCTTC.

The chain couples TRBV11-3 to TRBJ2-1; maybe TRBD2 (6 bases). The CDR3 loop spans 15 amino acids. V dropped 5 bases and J dropped 0 bases, with 11 bases sitting between them. The germline CDR1 and CDR2 sequences are SGHNT and YENEEA. The DNA of the CDR3 is TGTGCCAGCAGCCGTGCGGGGTCCTCCTACAATGAGCAGTTCTTC. Amino acid sequence: CASSRAGSSYNEQFF.

This chain joins TRBV11-2 and TRBJ2-2; D may be TRBD1 (6 bases). In germline, CDR1 is SGHAT, CDR2 FQNNGV. The CDR3 runs 14 residues. Trimming cost V 4 bases and J 3 bases, with 9 bases left between them. The CDR3 DNA sequence: TGTGCCAGCAGCTCAAACAGGGACACCGGGGAGCTGTTTTTT. Translating gives CASSSNRDTGELFF.

The rearrangement uses TRBV2 and TRBJ1-2; D gene uncertain. V gave up 3 bases and J gave up 4 bases, with 9 bases separating them. The CDR3 length is 13 residues. Germline V gives CDR1 SNHLY, CDR2 FYNNEI. CDR3 nucleotide sequence: TGTGCCAGCAGTGACAGGTTTAGCTATGGCTACACCTTC. Translated: CASSDRFSYGYTF.

This chain links TRBV4-1 with TRBJ2-7; possibly TRBD2 for D (7 bases). Between the trimmed V and J ends, which lost 0 bases and 0 bases, there was a span of 18 bases. The CDR3 totals 18 residues. The germline V gene encodes CDR1 MGHRA and CDR2 YSYEKL. The CDR3 here is CASSQDLGGPTLSYEQYF. The CDR3, as DNA: TGCGCCAGCAGCCAAGATTTGGGGGGGCCGACCCTCTCCTACGAGCAGTACTTC.

This chain connects TRBV4-1 to TRBJ1-1; 7 bases match TRBD1. Per germline, CDR1 MGHRA and CDR2 YSYEKL. Losses at the gene ends were 0 bases for V and 7 bases for J; bases not matched to a gene: 5. The CDR3 extends over 14 amino acids. The CDR3 DNA follows: TGCGCCAGCAGCCAAGAAAGGGGGCAGGATGAAGCTTTCTTT. Protein sequence: CASSQERGQDEAFF.

The chain's CDR3 is CASGLSGTGEIGYEQYF. The DNA for the CDR3 is TGTGCCAGCGGTTTATCCGGGACAGGGGAAATAGGCTACGAGCAGTACTTC. This chain links TRBV5-4 with TRBJ2-7, with 10 bases identical to TRBD1. V lost 7 bases to trimming and J lost 3 bases; unmatched junction nucleotides: 16. The CDR3 totals 17 residues. The V gene's germline CDR1 is SGHNT and CDR2 YYREEE (reference sequence).

This clone was detected only a few times. V usage is TRBV12-3 or TRBV12-4 and J usage is TRBJ2-2, with TRBD1 matching 11 bases. The CDR3 length is 13 residues. V shed 6 bases, J shed 7 bases, and the junction held 1 base outside the gene matches. For the CDR3, the DNA is TGTGCCAGCAGGGACAGGGGGCACGGGGAGCTGTTTTTT. Its protein product is CASRDRGHGELFF.

The chain combines TRBV10-3 with TRBJ2-2; D may be TRBD1 (5 bases). The CDR3 totals 14 residues. V was shortened by 4 bases and J by 0 bases, with 6 bases between the two germline ends. Germline CDR1 and CDR2: ENHRY and SYGVKD. The CDR3 sequence is CAISGQPNTGELFF. CDR3 in DNA: TGTGCCATCAGTGGACAGCCGAACACCGGGGAGCTGTTTTTT.

The chain has TRBV9 and TRBJ2-5; D possibly corresponds to TRBD2 (5 bases). Germline loops: CDR1 SGDLS, CDR2 YYNGEE. Trimming removed 4 bases from V and 2 bases from J, with 15 bases in between. This CDR3 has 15 amino acids. The CDR3 loop is CASSHTSSPQETQYF. CDR3 DNA sequence: TGTGCCAGCAGCCACACCTCTAGCCCTCAAGAGACCCAGTACTTC.

The chain uses TRBV9 and TRBJ2-1; TRBD2 aligns across 11 bases. Trimming removed 0 bases from V and 0 bases from J; junction bases left unmatched: 5. The germline V gene has CDR1 SGDLS and CDR2 YYNGEE. The CDR3 loop spans 18 amino acids. The CDR3 bases are TGTGCCAGCAGCGTAGGGGCTAGCGGGGGGCACTCCTACAATGAGCAGTTCTTC. It translates to CASSVGASGGHSYNEQFF.

To note about this clone: The same CDR3 also results from other DNA sequences found in this sample. The rearrangement links TRBV6-5 to TRBJ1-3; TRBD1 aligns across 7 bases. The CDR3 sequence is 15 residues long. Germline-derived CDR1 and CDR2 are MNHEY and SVGAGI. V lost 5 bases, J lost 0 bases, and 4 bases stayed unmatched. In nucleotides, the CDR3 is TGTGCCAGCAGTAGGGGACAGCTCTCTGGAAACACCATATATTTT. Translating gives CASSRGQLSGNTIYF.

The chain combines TRBV6-5 with TRBJ2-1; TRBD2 matches at 7 bases. Germline CDR1 MNHEY, CDR2 SVGAGI. With V trimmed by 6 bases and J by 7 bases, 6 bases remained unmatched. This CDR3 is built from 13 residues. The CDR3 nucleotides are TGTGCCAGCAGGCAGCGGGGAGGGAATGAGCAGTTCTTC. This codes for CASRQRGGNEQFF.

This chain uses TRBV9 with TRBJ2-7; 11 nucleotides match TRBD2. This CDR3 has 16 residues. CDR1 SGDLS and CDR2 YYNGEE come from the germline V gene. Germline trimming cut 4 bases from V and 2 bases from J; bases unmatched to any gene: 8. The CDR3 sequence: CASSLGTSGRTYEQYF. The CDR3 bases are TGTGCCAGCAGCCTTGGGACTAGCGGACGTACCTACGAGCAGTACTTC.

This chain uses TRBV12-3 or TRBV12-4 with TRBJ2-5; D is unresolved. The length of the CDR3 is 11 residues. The ends were cut back, 7 bases at V and 5 bases at J, with 8 bases in the middle. CDR3: CASTVSETQYF. CDR3 nucleotide sequence: TGTGCCAGCACCGTAAGCGAGACCCAGTACTTC.

As DNA, the CDR3 is TGTGCCACCAACCATCAGGACAGCGGGAGCACTGAAGCTTTCTTT. Translation gives CATNHQDSGSTEAFF. The chain carries TRBV24-1 and TRBJ1-1; weak D call: TRBD1 (6 bases). This CDR3 has 15 residues. Germline-derived CDR1 and CDR2 are KGHDR and SFDVKD. V was shortened by 8 bases and J by 4 bases, with 19 bases between the two germline ends.

Only a few counts were recorded for this clone. This rearrangement joins TRBV15 to TRBJ1-2; D gene ambiguous. CDR3 size: 15 residues. Trimming took 6 bases from V and 8 from J, leaving 22 bases between them. CDR1 and CDR2 from the germline V gene are LNHNV and YYDKDF (reference sequence). The CDR3 DNA follows: TGTGCCACCAGGAGCCTCCCCGGGGATCTGGCAGGCTACACCTTC. Protein sequence: CATRSLPGDLAGYTF.

The genes are TRBV25-1 and TRBJ1-2; the D is unclear. The CDR3 covers 13 residues. Trimming pared 4 bases from V and 3 bases from J, leaving 9 bases between. CDR1 and CDR2 (germline): MGHDK, SYGVNS. The CDR3 nucleotides are TGTGCCAGCAGTGGAGGGTTGGACTATGGCTACACCTTC. This translates into CASSGGLDYGYTF.

The V call is TRBV6-2 or TRBV6-3, the J call TRBJ1-6; D is possibly TRBD1 (6 bases). V was shortened by 2 bases and J by 0 bases, with 14 bases between the two germline ends. There are 18 residues in the CDR3. Per germline, CDR1 MNHEY and CDR2 SVGEGT. The CDR3 sequence: CASSYGGEATSYNSPLHF. The CDR3 bases are TGTGCCAGCAGTTACGGGGGCGAGGCGACCTCCTATAATTCACCCCTCCACTTT.

The rearrangement uses TRBV3-1 (or the pseudogene TRBV3-2) and TRBJ2-5, with TRBD2 matching over 7 bases. Germline V CDR1 and CDR2: LGHDT, YNNKEL (reference sequence). V trimming: 1 base; J trimming: 0 bases; junction bases outside the gene matches: 5. The CDR3 totals 16 residues. Here the CDR3 reads CASSQGLAANQETQYF. CDR3 bases: TGTGCCAGCAGCCAAGGGCTAGCGGCCAACCAAGAGACCCAGTACTTC.

This clone was seen a single time. The chain uses TRBV5-1 and TRBJ2-1; TRBD1 might be the D (7 bases). Trimming left V 4 bases short and J 8 bases short, with 19 bases between. Germline-derived CDR1 and CDR2 are SGHRS and YFSETQ. The CDR3 contains 15 residues. As DNA, the CDR3 is TGCGCCAGCAGCCTGGAGCAGGGGGGTGGGTATGAGCAGTTCTTC. As protein: CASSLEQGGGYEQFF. The entire variable domain, with the rest obtained from reference TRBV5-1 and TRBJ2-1, is as follows: KAGVTQTPRYLIKTRGQQVTLSCSPISGHRSVSWYQQTPGQGLQFLFEYFSETQRNKGNFPGRFSGRQFSNSRSEMNVSTLELGDSALYLCASSLEQGGGYEQFFGPGTRLTVL.

V is TRBV6-5 and J is TRBJ2-7; 7 bases map to TRBD1. Germline V CDR1 and CDR2: MNHEY, SVGAGI. J lost 6 bases, V lost 4 bases, and 12 bases had no gene match. The CDR3 runs 15 residues. The CDR3 region has the DNA TGTGCCAGCAGTTCACAGGGGTACTCCCTGGCCGAGCAGTACTTC. This codes for CASSSQGYSLAEQYF.

This chain links TRBV11-2 with TRBJ2-5; 11 positions agree with TRBD2. CDR3 length: 14 residues. Germline V gives CDR1 SGHAT, CDR2 FQNNGV. The J segment lost 1 base and the V segment lost 6 bases, leaving 1 base of the junction unmatched. CDR3 residues: CASRLAGAQETQYF. The DNA of the CDR3 is TGTGCCAGCAGACTAGCGGGGGCCCAAGAGACCCAGTACTTC.